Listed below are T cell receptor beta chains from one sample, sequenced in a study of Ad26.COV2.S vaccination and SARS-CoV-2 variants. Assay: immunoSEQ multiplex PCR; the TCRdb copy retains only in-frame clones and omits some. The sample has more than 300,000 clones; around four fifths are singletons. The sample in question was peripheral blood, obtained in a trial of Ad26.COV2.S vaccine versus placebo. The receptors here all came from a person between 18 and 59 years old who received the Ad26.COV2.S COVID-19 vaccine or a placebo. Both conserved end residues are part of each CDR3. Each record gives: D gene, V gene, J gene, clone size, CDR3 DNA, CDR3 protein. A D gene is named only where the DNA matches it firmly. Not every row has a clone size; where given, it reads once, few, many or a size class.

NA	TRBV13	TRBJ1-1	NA	TGTGCCAGCAGCCCCCGCCAGGTCCTGAACACTGAAGCTTTCTTT	CASSPRQVLNTEAFF
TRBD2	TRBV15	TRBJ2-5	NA	TGTGCCACCAGCATCCAGCGGACTAGCGAAGAGACCCAGTACTTC	CATSIQRTSEETQYF
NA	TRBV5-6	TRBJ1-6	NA	TGTGCCAGCAGCTCACGACAGGTTAATTCACCCCTCCACTTT	CASSSRQVNSPLHF
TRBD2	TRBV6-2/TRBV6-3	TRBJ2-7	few	TGTGCCAGCAGTTACAACCCCCAGGGAGGGGCCGAGCAGTACTTC	CASSYNPQGGAEQYF
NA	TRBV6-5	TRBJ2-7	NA	TGTGCCAGCAGTTATTGGCGGGGGCCGTACGAGCAGTACTTC	CASSYWRGPYEQYF
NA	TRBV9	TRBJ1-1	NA	TGTGCCAGCAGCGTTCACTCGAACACTGAAGCTTTCTTT	CASSVHSNTEAFF
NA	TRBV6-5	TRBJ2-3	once	TGTGCCAGCAGTTCCATGTCAGGGGTCCGTGGAGATACGCAGTATTTT	CASSSMSGVRGDTQYF
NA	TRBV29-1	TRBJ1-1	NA	TGCAGCGCCCTATTAATGGTAGGCACTGAAGCTTTCTTT	CSALLMVGTEAFF
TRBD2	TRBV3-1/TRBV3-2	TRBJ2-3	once	TGTGCCAGCAGCCAAGAGGGTAGCGGGGGGGCCGGGGATACGCAGTATTTT	CASSQEGSGGAGDTQYF
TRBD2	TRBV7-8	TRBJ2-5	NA	TGTGCCAGCAGCCTTTGGACAGGGAAGACTAGCGGGGGGATGGAGACCCAGTACTTC	CASSLWTGKTSGGMETQYF
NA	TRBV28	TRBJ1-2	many	TGTGCCAGCAGTTCGAACCGGGTCGGCTACACCTTC	CASSSNRVGYTF
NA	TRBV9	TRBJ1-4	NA	TGTGCCAGCAGCGTCCGCGGGCGAGCGGATGAAAAACTGTTTTTT	CASSVRGRADEKLFF
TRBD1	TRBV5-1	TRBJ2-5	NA	TGCGCCAGCAGCTTGGGGGGACAGGGAATAGAGACCCAGTACTTC	CASSLGGQGIETQYF
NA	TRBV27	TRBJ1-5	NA	TGTGCCAGCAGTCCCCTTTCTGGCACGCACAATCAGCCCCAGCATTTT	CASSPLSGTHNQPQHF
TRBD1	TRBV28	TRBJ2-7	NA	TGTGCCAGCAGTTCTGGACAGGCCCCCTCCTACGAGCAGTACTTC	CASSSGQAPSYEQYF
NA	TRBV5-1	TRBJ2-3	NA	TGCGCCAGCAGCTTCGACCCCCTAAGCACAGATACGCAGTATTTT	CASSFDPLSTDTQYF
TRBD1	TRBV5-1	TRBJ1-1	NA	TGCGCCAGCAGCTTGCCGGGACAGAGGAACACTGAAGCTTTCTTT	CASSLPGQRNTEAFF
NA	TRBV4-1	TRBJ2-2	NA	TGCGCCAGCAGCCAGGAATCTCGGAGGACCGGGGAGCTGTTTTTT	CASSQESRRTGELFF
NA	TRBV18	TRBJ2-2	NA	TGTGCCAGCTCACCAAGGGGTCCCCGCGACACCGGGGAGCTGTTTTTT	CASSPRGPRDTGELFF
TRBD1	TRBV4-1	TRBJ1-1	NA	TGCGCCAGCAGCCGAGGGACAGGGATAACTGAAGCTTTCTTT	CASSRGTGITEAFF
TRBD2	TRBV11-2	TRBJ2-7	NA	TGTGCCAGCAGCTTACTAGGGACTAGCGTCTCTTACGAGCAGTACTTC	CASSLLGTSVSYEQYF
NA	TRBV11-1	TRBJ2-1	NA	TGTGCCAGCAGCCTGCTCGGGAATGAGCAGTTCTTC	CASSLLGNEQFF
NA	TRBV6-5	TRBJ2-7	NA	TGTGCCAGCAGTTACTCGATGTACAGGTACGAGCAGTACTTC	CASSYSMYRYEQYF
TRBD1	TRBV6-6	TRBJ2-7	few	TGTGCCACCCGCTCCCAGGGGGCGGGTTACGAGCAGTACTTC	CATRSQGAGYEQYF
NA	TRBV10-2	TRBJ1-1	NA	TGCGCCAGCAGTGACGGCCTCGGAGCTTTCTTT	CASSDGLGAFF
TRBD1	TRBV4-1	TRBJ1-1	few	TGCGCCAGCAGCCCCCCGGACAGGGGGAACACTGAAGCTTTCTTT	CASSPPDRGNTEAFF
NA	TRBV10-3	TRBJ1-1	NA	TGTGCCATCAGTGATGACAGGAGCGGGAACACTGAAGCTTTCTTT	CAISDDRSGNTEAFF
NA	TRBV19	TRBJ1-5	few	TGTGCCAGTAGTACTTTTTACACGAAGGATCATCAGCCCCAGCATTTT	CASSTFYTKDHQPQHF
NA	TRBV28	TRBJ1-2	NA	TGTGCCACCGGGGGGGGCTATGGCTACACCTTC	CATGGGYGYTF
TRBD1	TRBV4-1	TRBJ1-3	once	TGCGCCAGCAGCCATAACAGGGGAAGAGGTGGAAACACCATATATTTT	CASSHNRGRGGNTIYF
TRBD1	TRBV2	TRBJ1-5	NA	TGTGCCAGCAGTCCACGGGACAGGGGGAAGGATCAGCCCCAGCATTTT	CASSPRDRGKDQPQHF
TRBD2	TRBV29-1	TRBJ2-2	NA	TGCAGCGTTGAAAACCCCCCTATGGGAGCGGGGGGAAGGGGCGGGGAGCTGTTTTTT	CSVENPPMGAGGRGGELFF
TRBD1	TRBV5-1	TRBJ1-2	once	TGCGCCAGCAGCCTCGGACAGGGGGCGAGTCAAGGCTACACCTTC	CASSLGQGASQGYTF
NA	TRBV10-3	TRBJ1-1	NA	TGTGCCATCAGTGAGTCGATAGGACCTACGAACACTGAAGCTTTCTTT	CAISESIGPTNTEAFF
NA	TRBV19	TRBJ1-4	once	TGTGCCAGTAGTACGACTGGGGGTGAAAAACTGTTTTTT	CASSTTGGEKLFF
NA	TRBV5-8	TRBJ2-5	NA	TGTGCCAGCAACTTCAGGGTCCAAGAGACCCAGTACTTC	CASNFRVQETQYF